The 22 T cell receptor beta chains in this list originate from one sample, sequenced in a study of control samples from healthy donors and cancer patients. Assay used: immunoSEQ multiplex PCR; TCRdb lists only in-frame clones, some missing. The table has roughly 100,000 clones, about 91% seen once; the top ten hold 13% to 15%. Sequenced input: blood. All receptors derive from a man under 40 in good health.

The J gene is TRBJ2-7, the V gene TRBV5-6; 7 bases fit TRBD1. The CDR3 sequence is 13 residues long. V trimming: 4 bases; J trimming: 3 bases; junction bases outside the gene matches: 4. Germline assignment: CDR1 SGHDT and CDR2 YYEEEE. This CDR3 reads CASSPGTVYEQYF. CDR3 DNA sequence: TGTGCCAGCAGCCCCGGGACAGTCTACGAGCAGTACTTC.

This chain links TRBV2 with TRBJ1-5; D gene unclear. Germline values: CDR1 SNHLY, CDR2 FYNNEI. This CDR3 region has 15 residues. Trimming cost V 2 bases and J 4 bases, with 12 bases left between them. This CDR3 reads CASSELLARNQPQHF. The CDR3 DNA reads as TGTGCCAGCAGTGAACTGTTAGCCAGAAATCAGCCCCAGCATTTT.

This sequence joins TRBV6-1 and TRBJ2-2; D call uncertain. The CDR3 runs to 14 residues. The germline gives CDR1 MNHNS, CDR2 SASEGT. V was pared by 3 bases and J by 1 base, with 6 bases between. The CDR3 protein is CASSELENTGELFF. In DNA, the CDR3 is TGTGCCAGCAGTGAGTTAGAGAACACCGGGGAGCTGTTTTTT.

This chain joins TRBV6-6 and TRBJ2-2, with TRBD2 matching 7 bases. CDR1 is MNHNY, CDR2 SVGAGI, per germline (reference sequence). The CDR3 has 15 residues. The J segment lost 5 bases and the V segment lost 3 bases, leaving 6 bases of the junction unmatched. The CDR3 here is CASSYSREKTGELFF. The CDR3 region has the DNA TGTGCCAGCAGTTATTCGCGGGAGAAAACCGGGGAGCTGTTTTTT.

The V and J genes are TRBV19 and TRBJ1-1; tentatively, D is TRBD1 (6 bases). In germline, CDR1 is LNHDA, CDR2 SQIVND (reference sequence). The CDR3 is made up of 15 amino acids. The V gene lost 7 bases and the J gene lost 0 bases, with 15 bases spanning the gap. CDR3 protein: CASKGQFGVNTEAFF. The CDR3 DNA reads as TGTGCCAGTAAAGGACAGTTTGGGGTGAACACTGAAGCTTTCTTT.

The V gene is TRBV2, the J gene TRBJ2-7, with 7 bases fitting TRBD1. This CDR3 has 15 amino acids. Germline CDR1 reads SNHLY; CDR2 reads FYNNEI. V was clipped by 3 bases and J by 1 base; unmatched bases: 6. DNA of the CDR3: TGTGCCAGCAGTGACCCCGGGACAGTTTCCTACGAGCAGTACTTC. Translation: CASSDPGTVSYEQYF. The variable domain in full, with the rest retrieved from reference TRBV2 and TRBJ2-7, is EPEVTQTPSHQVTQMGQEVILRCVPISNHLYFYWYRQILGQKVEFLVSFYNNEISEKSEIFDDQFSVERPDGSNFTLKIRSTKLEDSAMYFCASSDPGTVSYEQYFGPGTRLTVT.

The chain recombines TRBV5-6 with TRBJ1-5, with 9 bases aligning to TRBD1. J lost 5 bases, V lost 4 bases, and 13 bases had no gene match. Germline lookup yields CDR1 SGHDT and CDR2 YYEEEE. The CDR3 sequence is 17 residues long. This CDR3 reads CASSKFTGTGGYQPQHF. The DNA for the CDR3 is TGTGCCAGCAGCAAATTTACCGGAACAGGGGGCTATCAGCCCCAGCATTTT.

A note on this clone: This same CDR3 is encoded by further DNA sequences in the sample. This chain links TRBV19 with TRBJ1-2; a weak D match, TRBD1 (6 bases). CDR1 LNHDA and CDR2 SQIVND come from the germline V gene (reference sequence). Trimming stripped 4 bases from V and 1 base from J, with 7 bases between. This CDR3 comprises 13 residues. DNA of the CDR3: TGTGCCAGTAGTAGGGACAATAACTATGGCTACACCTTC. Translated, it gives CASSRDNNYGYTF.

Only a few counts were recorded for this clone. The chain combines TRBV9 with TRBJ2-5; D not resolved. Trimming stripped 1 base from V and 2 bases from J, with 6 bases between. The CDR3 runs 13 residues. Germline V CDR1 and CDR2: SGDLS, YYNGEE. This chain's CDR3 is CASSVQGQETQYF. The CDR3 DNA reads as TGTGCCAGCAGCGTACAAGGGCAAGAGACCCAGTACTTC.

Only a few counts were recorded for this clone. The chain is built from TRBV6-1 and TRBJ2-2, with D possibly TRBD2 on 6 matching bases. CDR3 length equals 16 residues. The germline V gene has CDR1 MNHNS and CDR2 SASEGT. Trimming stripped 4 bases from V and 3 bases from J, with 15 bases between. The CDR3 bases are TGTGCCAGCAGTGGGCAGGGACTGAGTTACACCGGGGAGCTGTTTTTT. This translates into CASSGQGLSYTGELFF.

This clone was seen a single time. V usage is TRBV6-1 and J usage is TRBJ1-2; D is ambiguous. Germline V CDR1 and CDR2: MNHNS, SASEGT. The CDR3 is 14 residues long. The V end was cut by 7 bases, the J end by 1 base, with 13 bases between. CDR3 in DNA: TGTGCCAGCACGGGGATTCGGGATAACTATGGCTACACCTTC. It yields the protein CASTGIRDNYGYTF.

This chain uses TRBV2 with TRBJ1-5, with a tentative D call TRBD1 (6 bases). CDR1 and CDR2 from the germline V gene are SNHLY and FYNNEI. CDR3 size: 13 residues. V was pared by 8 bases and J by 3 bases, with 11 bases between. CDR3 sequence reads: CASLGQYNQPQHF. CDR3 sequence (DNA): TGTGCCAGCTTAGGACAGTACAATCAGCCCCAGCATTTT.

The rearrangement joins TRBV29-1 to TRBJ2-5; 11 nucleotides match TRBD1. The CDR3 contains 13 residues. V trimming: 6 bases; J trimming: 3 bases; junction bases outside the gene matches: 3. In germline, CDR1 is SQVTM, CDR2 ANQGSEA. The CDR3 DNA is TGCAGCGTGGACAGGGGGCTGAAAGAGACCCAGTACTTC. This translates into CSVDRGLKETQYF.

The rearrangement links TRBV11-3 to TRBJ2-3, with 7 bases identical to TRBD2. The germline gives CDR1 SGHNT, CDR2 YENEEA. This CDR3 spans 16 amino acids. V trimming: 0 bases; J trimming: 0 bases; junction bases outside the gene matches: 3. Written as DNA, the CDR3 is TGTGCCAGCAGCTTAGAAGCTAGCGGCAGCACAGATACGCAGTATTTT. Residues: CASSLEASGSTDTQYF.

The V call is TRBV7-9, the J call TRBJ2-3; 11 positions match TRBD2. From germline, CDR1 is SEHNR and CDR2 FQNEAQ (reference sequence). With 1 base clipped from V and 0 bases from J, the junction kept 6 bases outside the gene matches. The CDR3 has 18 residues. Here the CDR3 reads CASSLVPTSGDSTDTQYF. The CDR3 DNA is TGTGCCAGCAGCTTAGTTCCGACTAGCGGGGATAGCACAGATACGCAGTATTTT.

The rearrangement uses TRBV11-2 and TRBJ2-1; TRBD2 matches 11 bases. CDR3 size: 16 residues. CDR1 SGHAT and CDR2 FQNNGV come from the germline V gene. J lost 2 bases, V lost 1 base, and 1 base had no gene match. The CDR3 is CASSLASGRPYNEQFF. The CDR3 DNA reads as TGTGCCAGCAGCTTAGCTAGCGGGAGGCCCTACAATGAGCAGTTCTTC.

This chain links TRBV15 with TRBJ1-5; D is unresolved. The V and J ends lost 0 bases and 8 bases respectively, with 14 bases between them. Germline values: CDR1 LNHNV, CDR2 YYDKDF (reference sequence). The CDR3 loop spans 15 amino acids. This chain's CDR3 is CATSRDHGSFEPQHF. CDR3 nucleotide sequence: TGTGCCACCAGCAGAGATCACGGGAGCTTTGAGCCCCAGCATTTT.

The chain is built from TRBV11-2 and TRBJ1-3; D is perhaps TRBD1 (6 bases). The CDR3 consists of 16 residues. Germline CDR1 SGHAT, CDR2 FQNNGV. V gave up 1 base and J gave up 0 bases, with 10 bases separating them. CDR3: CASSLVQGTSGNTIYF. The DNA for the CDR3 is TGTGCCAGCAGCTTAGTCCAGGGGACCTCTGGAAACACCATATATTTT.

The V and J genes are TRBV4-2 and TRBJ2-4, with 7 bases identical to TRBD2. The V segment lost 6 bases and the J segment 2 bases; nucleotides outside the gene matches: 7. This CDR3 is 15 amino acids long. Germline V gives CDR1 LGHNA, CDR2 YNFKEQ. CDR3 DNA sequence: TGTGCCAGCAGTAGTAGCGGGCTCACCAAAAACATTCAGTACTTC. This gives the protein CASSSSGLTKNIQYF.

This clone has just a few counts. This sequence joins TRBV30 and TRBJ1-3; maybe TRBD1 (6 bases). CDR1 and CDR2 (germline): GTSNPN, SVGIG (reference sequence). The CDR3 is made up of 15 amino acids. CDR3 nucleotide sequence: TGTGGTCTTACCCCGGACAGAGTCTCTGGAAACACCATATATTTT. Translated: CGLTPDRVSGNTIYF.

This clone was picked up a small number of times. This chain uses TRBV30 with TRBJ2-2; 9 nucleotides align to TRBD1. The V and J ends lost 7 bases and 1 base, in that order; junction bases with no gene match: 4. Germline V gene data show CDR1 as GTSNPN and CDR2 as SVGIG (reference sequence). The CDR3 runs 14 residues. CDR3 amino acids: CASRTGENTGELFF. The CDR3 region has the DNA TGTGCCTCAAGGACAGGGGAGAACACCGGGGAGCTGTTTTTT.

The CDR3 region is CASSLGPWYEQYF. DNA for the CDR3: TGTGCCAGCAGCTTAGGACCGTGGTACGAGCAGTACTTC. V gene TRBV7-9 combines with J gene TRBJ2-7; D is undetermined. This CDR3 region has 13 residues. The V end was cut by 1 base, the J end by 4 bases, with 8 bases between. Germline CDR1 is SEHNR and CDR2 is FQNEAQ (reference sequence).